The clone carrying this TCR beta chain was picked up a small number of times. Antigen specificity is unknown. This sample was taken from a study of T-cell memory formation after mild COVID-19. Germline loops: CDR1 SGHDN, CDR2 FVKESK. V shed 3 bases and J shed 0 bases, with 11 bases lying between them. This CDR3 spans 15 amino acids. TCRdb redid the calling of the 5' RACE reads with MiXCR, one entry per CDR3 protein. The top ten hold 22% of the sample, which has around 340,000 distinct CDR3 sequences, 13% to 15% seen once. Regarding the study as a whole: Proof of SARS-CoV-2 specificity was absent for the second-wave clones that crested on day 37. The pre-infection memory compartment contained some responding clones, suggesting cross-reactive memory joined.

This rearrangement joins TRBV14 to TRBJ2-5; D may be TRBD2 (6 bases). The origin of this receptor is a man between 18 and 29 years old who had mild COVID-19 (a few samples of this study predate the infection). Cell type and time point are not known. Sequences were obtained from PBMCs or a T cell subset sorted from them (not recorded which). The DNA for the CDR3 is TGTGCCAGCAGCCAGGAAAGCGGGCACCAAGAGACCCAGTACTTC. Encoded protein: CASSQESGHQETQYF.